This paragraph covers one T cell receptor beta chain sequence. Its specificity is not known. The data stem from a study of blood T cells in healthy people across ages. The germline V gene encodes CDR1 SGHVS and CDR2 FQNEAQ. The CDR3 totals 17 residues. The germline V and J ends were trimmed by 5 bases and 5 bases, with 23 bases remaining between them. Using a J-beta primer mix together with a sample-barcoded 5' primer, a second PCR was run for roughly 7 to 12 cycles. Each cDNA was tagged by a template-switch adaptor containing 12 random nucleotides. Using its own MiXCR run on the 5' RACE reads, TCRdb lists one record per CDR3 protein. Of approximately 670,000 distinct CDR3 sequences listed, 40% to 45% are singletons. Roughly 10 milliliters was the volume of peripheral blood drawn from each donor. Study findings and constraints: Older age coincided with a roughly linear decline in TCR beta diversity per million T cells. The study found more naive CD4+ cells and higher diversity in long-lived than aged donors.

This receptor was identified in a man aged 80 or over in good health. The sample consisted of blood. V and J are TRBV7-8 and TRBJ2-3, with D perhaps being TRBD1 or TRBD2 (5 bases each). CDR3: CASSHRDPGGIGDTQYF. As DNA, the CDR3 is TGTGCCAGCAGCCACCGGGACCCCGGAGGAATAGGAGATACGCAGTATTTT.